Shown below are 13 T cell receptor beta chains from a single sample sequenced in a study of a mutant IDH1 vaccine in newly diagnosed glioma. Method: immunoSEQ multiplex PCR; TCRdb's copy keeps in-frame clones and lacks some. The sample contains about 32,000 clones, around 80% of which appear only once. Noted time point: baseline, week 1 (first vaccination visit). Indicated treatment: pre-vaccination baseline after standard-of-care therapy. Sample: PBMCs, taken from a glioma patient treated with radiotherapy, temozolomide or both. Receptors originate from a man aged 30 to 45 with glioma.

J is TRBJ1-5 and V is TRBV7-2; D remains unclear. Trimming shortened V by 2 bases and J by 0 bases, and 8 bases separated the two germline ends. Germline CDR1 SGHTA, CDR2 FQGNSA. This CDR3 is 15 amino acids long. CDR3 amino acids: CASSLTPGSNQPQHF. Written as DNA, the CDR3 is TGTGCCAGCAGCTTAACGCCGGGTAGCAATCAGCCCCAGCATTTT.

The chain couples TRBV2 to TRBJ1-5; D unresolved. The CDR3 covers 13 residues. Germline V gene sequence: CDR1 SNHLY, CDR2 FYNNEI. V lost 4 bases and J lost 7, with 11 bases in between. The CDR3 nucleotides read TGTGCCAGCAGTGTATGGGTAAACCAGCCCCAGCATTTT. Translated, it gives CASSVWVNQPQHF.

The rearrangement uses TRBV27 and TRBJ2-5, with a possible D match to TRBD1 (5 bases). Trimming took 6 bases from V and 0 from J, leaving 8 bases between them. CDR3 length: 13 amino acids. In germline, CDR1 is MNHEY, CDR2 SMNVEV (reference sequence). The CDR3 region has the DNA TGTGCCAGCAGCAGGGCGTACCAAGAGACCCAGTACTTC. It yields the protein CASSRAYQETQYF.

The chain's CDR3 is CAWGRGETQYF. CDR3 nucleotide sequence: TGTGCCTGGGGCAGGGGAGAGACCCAGTACTTC. This chain joins TRBV30 and TRBJ2-5; TRBD1 is a possible D gene (6 bases). Trimming stripped 5 bases from V and 4 bases from J, with 8 bases between. This CDR3 has 11 amino acids. The V gene's germline CDR1 is GTSNPN and CDR2 SVGIG (reference sequence).

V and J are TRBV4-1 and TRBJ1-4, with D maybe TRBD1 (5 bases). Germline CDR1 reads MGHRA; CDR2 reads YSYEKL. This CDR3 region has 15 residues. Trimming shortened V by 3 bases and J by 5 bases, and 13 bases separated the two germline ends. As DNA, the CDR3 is TGCGCCAGCAGCCAGGTGGACACGAGGAATGAAAAACTGTTTTTT. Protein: CASSQVDTRNEKLFF.

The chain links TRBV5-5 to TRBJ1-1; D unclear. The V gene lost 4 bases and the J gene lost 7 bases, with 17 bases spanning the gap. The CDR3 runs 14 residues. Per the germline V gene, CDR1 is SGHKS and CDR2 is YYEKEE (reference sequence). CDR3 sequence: CASSPLASTNEAFF. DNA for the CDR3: TGTGCCAGCAGCCCTTTGGCCAGTACCAATGAAGCTTTCTTT. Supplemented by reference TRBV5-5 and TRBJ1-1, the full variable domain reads DAGVTQSPTHLIKTRGQQVTLRCSPISGHKSVSWYQQVLGQGPQFIFQYYEKEERGRGNFPDRFSARQFPNYSSELNVNALLLGDSALYLCASSPLASTNEAFFGQGTRLTVV.

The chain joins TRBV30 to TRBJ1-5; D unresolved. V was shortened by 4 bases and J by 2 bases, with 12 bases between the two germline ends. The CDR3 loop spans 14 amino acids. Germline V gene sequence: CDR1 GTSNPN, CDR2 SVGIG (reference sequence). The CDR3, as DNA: TGTGCCTGGACCCCGCGGGCGGGCAATCAGCCCCAGCATTTT. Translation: CAWTPRAGNQPQHF.

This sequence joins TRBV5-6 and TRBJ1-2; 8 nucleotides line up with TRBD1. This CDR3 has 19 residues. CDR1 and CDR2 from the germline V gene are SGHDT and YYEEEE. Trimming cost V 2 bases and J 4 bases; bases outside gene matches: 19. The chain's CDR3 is CASSLPNRKDRVIGYGYTF. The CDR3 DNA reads TGTGCCAGCAGCTTACCGAATAGAAAGGACAGGGTGATCGGCTATGGCTACACCTTC. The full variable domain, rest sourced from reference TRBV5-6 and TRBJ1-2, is DAGVTQSPTHLIKTRGQQVTLRCSPKSGHDTVSWYQQALGQGPQFIFQYYEEEERQRGNFPDRFSGHQFPNYSSELNVNALLLGDSALYLCASSLPNRKDRVIGYGYTFGSGTRLTVV.

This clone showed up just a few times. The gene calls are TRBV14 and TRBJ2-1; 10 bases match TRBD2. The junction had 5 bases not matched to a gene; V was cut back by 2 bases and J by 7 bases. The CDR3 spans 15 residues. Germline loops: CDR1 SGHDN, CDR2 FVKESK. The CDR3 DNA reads TGTGCCAGCAGCCAAAGAGCGGGGGGGCCAAATGAGCAGTTCTTC. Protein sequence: CASSQRAGGPNEQFF. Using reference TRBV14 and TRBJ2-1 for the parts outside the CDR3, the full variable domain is EAGVTQFPSHSVIEKGQTVTLRCDPISGHDNLYWYRRVMGKEIKFLLHFVKESKQDESGMPNNRFLAERTGGTYSTLKVQPAELEDSGVYFCASSQRAGGPNEQFFGPGTRLTVL.

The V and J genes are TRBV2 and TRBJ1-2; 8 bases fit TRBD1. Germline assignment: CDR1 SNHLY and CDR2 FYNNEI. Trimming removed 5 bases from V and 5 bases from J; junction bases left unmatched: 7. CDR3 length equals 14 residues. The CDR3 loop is CASSPDRASYGYTF. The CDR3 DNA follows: TGTGCCAGCAGTCCGGACAGGGCGTCATATGGCTACACCTTC.

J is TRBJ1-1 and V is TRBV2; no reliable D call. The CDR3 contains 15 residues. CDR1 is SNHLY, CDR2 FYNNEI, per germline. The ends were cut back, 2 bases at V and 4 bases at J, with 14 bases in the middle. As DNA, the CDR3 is TGTGCCAGCAGTGAATCACTGGAGGCCCGCACTGAAGCTTTCTTT. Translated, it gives CASSESLEARTEAFF.

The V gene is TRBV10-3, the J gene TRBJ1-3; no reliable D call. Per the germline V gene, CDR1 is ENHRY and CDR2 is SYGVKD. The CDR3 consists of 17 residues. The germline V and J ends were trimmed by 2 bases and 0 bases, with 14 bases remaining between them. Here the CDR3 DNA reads TGTGCCATCAGTGAGGCAGGACGGAGTACCTCTGGAAACACCATATATTTT. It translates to CAISEAGRSTSGNTIYF.

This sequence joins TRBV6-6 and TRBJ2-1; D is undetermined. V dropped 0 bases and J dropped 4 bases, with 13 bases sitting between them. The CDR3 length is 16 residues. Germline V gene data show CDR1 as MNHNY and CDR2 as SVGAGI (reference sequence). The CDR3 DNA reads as TGTGCCAGCAGTTACTCGACGTCGGCGATATACAATGAGCAGTTCTTC. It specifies CASSYSTSAIYNEQFF.